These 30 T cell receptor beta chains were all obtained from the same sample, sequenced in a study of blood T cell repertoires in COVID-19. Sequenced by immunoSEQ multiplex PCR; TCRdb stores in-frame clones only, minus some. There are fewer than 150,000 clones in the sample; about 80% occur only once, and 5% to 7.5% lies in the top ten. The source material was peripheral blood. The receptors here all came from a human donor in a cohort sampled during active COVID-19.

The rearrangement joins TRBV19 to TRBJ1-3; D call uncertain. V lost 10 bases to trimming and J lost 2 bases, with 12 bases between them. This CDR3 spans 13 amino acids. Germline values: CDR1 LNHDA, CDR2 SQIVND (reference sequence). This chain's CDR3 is CATQASPGNTIYF. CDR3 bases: TGTGCCACCCAGGCTTCCCCTGGAAACACCATATATTTT.

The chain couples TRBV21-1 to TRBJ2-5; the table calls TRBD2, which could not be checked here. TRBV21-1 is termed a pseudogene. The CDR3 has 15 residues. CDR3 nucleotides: TGTGCCAGCCCGACTAGCGGGGGGCCCGAAGAGACCCAGTACTTC. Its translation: CASPTSGGPEETQYF.

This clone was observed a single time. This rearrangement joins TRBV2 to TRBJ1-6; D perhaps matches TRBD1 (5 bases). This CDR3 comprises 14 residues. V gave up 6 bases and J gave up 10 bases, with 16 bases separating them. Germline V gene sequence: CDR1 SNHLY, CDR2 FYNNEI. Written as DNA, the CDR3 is TGTGCCAGCAGCGGGGCGGGGGGGGAATCACCCCTCCACTTT. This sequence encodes CASSGAGGESPLHF.

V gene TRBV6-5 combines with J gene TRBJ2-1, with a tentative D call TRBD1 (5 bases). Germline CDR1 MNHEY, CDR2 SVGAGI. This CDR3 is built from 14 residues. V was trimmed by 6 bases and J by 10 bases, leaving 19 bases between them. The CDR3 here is CASSIRGPPGEQFF. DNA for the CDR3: TGTGCCAGCAGCATTAGGGGCCCCCCCGGAGAGCAGTTCTTC.

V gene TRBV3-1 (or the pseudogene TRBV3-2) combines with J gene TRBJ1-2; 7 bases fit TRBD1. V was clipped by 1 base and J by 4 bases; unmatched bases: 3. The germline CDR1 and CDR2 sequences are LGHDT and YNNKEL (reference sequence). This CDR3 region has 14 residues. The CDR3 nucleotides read TGTGCCAGCAGCCAAGGACAGGGAGGCTATGGCTACACCTTC. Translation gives CASSQGQGGYGYTF.

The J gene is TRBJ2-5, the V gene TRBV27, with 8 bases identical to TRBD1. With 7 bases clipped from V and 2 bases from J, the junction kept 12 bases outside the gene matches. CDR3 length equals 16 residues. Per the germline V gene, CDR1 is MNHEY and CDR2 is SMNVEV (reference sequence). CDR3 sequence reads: CASTPRGRGRQETQYF. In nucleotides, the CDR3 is TGTGCCAGCACGCCCCGAGGCAGGGGGCGGCAAGAGACCCAGTACTTC.

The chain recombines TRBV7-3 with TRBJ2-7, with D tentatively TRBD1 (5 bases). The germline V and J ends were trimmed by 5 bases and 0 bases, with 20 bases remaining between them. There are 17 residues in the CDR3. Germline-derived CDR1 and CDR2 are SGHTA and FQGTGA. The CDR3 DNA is TGTGCCAGCAGCCTTCACCCGGCGCAGGGCCTCTCCTACGAGCAGTACTTC. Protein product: CASSLHPAQGLSYEQYF. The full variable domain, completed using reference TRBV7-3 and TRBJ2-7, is GAGVSQTPSNKVTEKGKYVELRCDPISGHTALYWYRQSLGQGPEFLIYFQGTGAADDSGLPNDRFFAVRPEGSVSTLKIQRTERGDSAVYLCASSLHPAQGLSYEQYFGPGTRLTVT.

This CDR3 reads CASSSGTSGGVEQFF. The CDR3 nucleotides are TGTGCCAGCAGCTCCGGGACTAGCGGGGGGGTTGAGCAGTTCTTC. This chain connects TRBV5-4 to TRBJ2-1; 16 bases align to TRBD2. Unmatched junction bases numbered 3, after V lost 3 bases and J lost 9 bases. The CDR3 has 15 amino acids. Germline CDR1 and CDR2: SGHNT and YYREEE (reference sequence). The entire variable domain, with the rest obtained from reference TRBV5-4 and TRBJ2-1, is as follows: ETGVTQSPTHLIKTRGQQVTLRCSSQSGHNTVSWYQQALGQGPQFIFQYYREEENGRGNFPPRFSGLQFPNYSSELNVNALELDDSALYLCASSSGTSGGVEQFFGPGTRLTVL.

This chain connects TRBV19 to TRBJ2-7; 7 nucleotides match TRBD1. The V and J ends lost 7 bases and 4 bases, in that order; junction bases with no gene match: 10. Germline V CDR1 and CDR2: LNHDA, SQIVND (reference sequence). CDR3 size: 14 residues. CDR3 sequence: CASNHRDRSYEQYF. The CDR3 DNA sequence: TGTGCCAGTAATCACCGGGACAGATCTTACGAGCAGTACTTC.

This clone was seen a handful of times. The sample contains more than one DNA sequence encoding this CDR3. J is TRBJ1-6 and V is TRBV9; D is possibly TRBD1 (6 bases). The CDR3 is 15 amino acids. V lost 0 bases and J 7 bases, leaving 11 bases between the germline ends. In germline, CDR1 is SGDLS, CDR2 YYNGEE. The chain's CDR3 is CASSVEGGLNSPLHF. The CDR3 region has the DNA TGTGCCAGCAGCGTAGAGGGGGGGTTGAATTCACCCCTCCACTTT.

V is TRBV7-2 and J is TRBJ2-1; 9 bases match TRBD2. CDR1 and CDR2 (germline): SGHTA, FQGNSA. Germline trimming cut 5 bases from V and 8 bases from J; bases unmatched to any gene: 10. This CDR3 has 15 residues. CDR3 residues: CASSLGLASMDEQFF. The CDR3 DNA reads TGTGCCAGCAGCCTCGGACTAGCGTCTATGGATGAGCAGTTCTTC.

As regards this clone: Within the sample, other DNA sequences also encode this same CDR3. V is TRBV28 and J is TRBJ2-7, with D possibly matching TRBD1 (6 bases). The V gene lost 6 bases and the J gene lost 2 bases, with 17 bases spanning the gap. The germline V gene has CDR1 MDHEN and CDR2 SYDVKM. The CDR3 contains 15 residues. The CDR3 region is CASSSTGGGTYEQYF. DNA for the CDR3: TGTGCCAGCAGCTCGACAGGAGGTGGAACCTACGAGCAGTACTTC.

DNA for the CDR3: TGTGCCAGCAGGAGTCACAAACAGGGGATAGGCCATGGCTACACCTTC. It codes for CASRSHKQGIGHGYTF. The chain carries TRBV28 and TRBJ1-2; TRBD1 aligns across 7 bases. V lost 6 bases, J lost 6 bases, and 16 bases stayed unmatched. The V gene's germline CDR1 is MDHEN and CDR2 SYDVKM. The CDR3 covers 16 residues.

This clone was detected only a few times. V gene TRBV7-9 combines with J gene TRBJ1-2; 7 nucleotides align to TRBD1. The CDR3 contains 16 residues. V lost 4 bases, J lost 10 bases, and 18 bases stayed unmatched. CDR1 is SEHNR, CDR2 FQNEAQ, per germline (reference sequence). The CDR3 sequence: CASSSSPGGTFAVYTF. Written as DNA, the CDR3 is TGTGCCAGCAGCTCCAGCCCAGGGGGAACATTCGCGGTCTACACCTTC.

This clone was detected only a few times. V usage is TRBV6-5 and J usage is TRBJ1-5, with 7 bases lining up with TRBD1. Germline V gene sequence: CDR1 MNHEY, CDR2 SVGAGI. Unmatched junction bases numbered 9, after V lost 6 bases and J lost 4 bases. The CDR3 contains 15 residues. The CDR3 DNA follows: TGTGCCAGCAGCCAGGTGGGACAGTTAAATCAGCCCCAGCATTTT. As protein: CASSQVGQLNQPQHF.

The DNA for the CDR3 is TGTGCCAGCAGAACCACGCGGACAGGGCGAGCTTTCTTT. It codes for CASRTTRTGRAFF. V usage is TRBV6-5 and J usage is TRBJ1-1, with 8 bases identical to TRBD1. Germline assignment: CDR1 MNHEY and CDR2 SVGAGI. V was pared by 6 bases and J by 10 bases, with 10 bases of the junction left unmatched. This CDR3 comprises 13 residues.

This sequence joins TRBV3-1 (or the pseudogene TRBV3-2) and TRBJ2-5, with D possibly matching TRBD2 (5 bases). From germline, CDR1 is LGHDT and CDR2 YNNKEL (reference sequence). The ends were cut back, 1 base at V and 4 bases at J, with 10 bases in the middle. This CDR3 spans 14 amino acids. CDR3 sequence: CASSQVSRGETQYF. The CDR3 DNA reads TGTGCCAGCAGCCAAGTCAGTCGGGGAGAGACCCAGTACTTC.

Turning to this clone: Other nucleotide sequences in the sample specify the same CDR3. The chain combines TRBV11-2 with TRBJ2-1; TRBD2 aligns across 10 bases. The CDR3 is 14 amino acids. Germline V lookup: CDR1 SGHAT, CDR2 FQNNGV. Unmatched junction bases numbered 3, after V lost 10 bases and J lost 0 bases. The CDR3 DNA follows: TGTGCCACAGCGGGGGGGAACTCCTACAATGAGCAGTTCTTC. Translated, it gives CATAGGNSYNEQFF. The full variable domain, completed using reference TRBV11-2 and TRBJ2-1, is EAGVAQSPRYKIIEKRQSVAFWCNPISGHATLYWYQQILGQGPKLLIQFQNNGVVDDSQLPKDRFSAERLKGVDSTLKIQPAKLEDSAVYLCATAGGNSYNEQFFGPGTRLTVL.

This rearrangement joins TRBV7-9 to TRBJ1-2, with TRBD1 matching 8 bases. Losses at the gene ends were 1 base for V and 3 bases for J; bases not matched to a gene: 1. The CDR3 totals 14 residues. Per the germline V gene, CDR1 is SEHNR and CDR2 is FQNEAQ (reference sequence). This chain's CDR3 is CASSLGTGHYGYTF. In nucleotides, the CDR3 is TGTGCCAGCAGCTTAGGGACAGGGCACTATGGCTACACCTTC.

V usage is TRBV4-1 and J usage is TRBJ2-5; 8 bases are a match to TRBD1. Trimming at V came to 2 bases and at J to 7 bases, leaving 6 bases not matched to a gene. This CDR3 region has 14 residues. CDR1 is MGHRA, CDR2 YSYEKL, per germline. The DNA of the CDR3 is TGCGCCAGCAGCCAATACGGACAGGGAGCGACCCAGTACTTC. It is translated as CASSQYGQGATQYF.

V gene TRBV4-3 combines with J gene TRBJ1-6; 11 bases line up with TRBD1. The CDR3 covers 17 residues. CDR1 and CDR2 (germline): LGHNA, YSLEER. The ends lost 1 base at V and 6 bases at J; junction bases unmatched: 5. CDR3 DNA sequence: TGCGCCAGCAGCCAAGCGGACAGGGGGCTCGGTAATTCACCCCTCCACTTT. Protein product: CASSQADRGLGNSPLHF.

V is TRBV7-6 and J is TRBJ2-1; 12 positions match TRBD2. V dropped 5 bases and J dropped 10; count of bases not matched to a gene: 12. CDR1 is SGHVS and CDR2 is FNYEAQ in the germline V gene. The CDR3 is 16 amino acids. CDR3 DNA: TGTGCCAGCAGCCTCACTAGCGGGGGGCCGGGTGTGGAGCAGTTCTTC. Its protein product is CASSLTSGGPGVEQFF. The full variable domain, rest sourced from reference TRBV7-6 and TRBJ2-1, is GAGVSQSPRYKVTKRGQDVALRCDPISGHVSLYWYRQALGQGPEFLTYFNYEAQQDKSGLPNDRFSAERPEGSISTLTIQRTEQRDSAMYRCASSLTSGGPGVEQFFGPGTRLTVL.

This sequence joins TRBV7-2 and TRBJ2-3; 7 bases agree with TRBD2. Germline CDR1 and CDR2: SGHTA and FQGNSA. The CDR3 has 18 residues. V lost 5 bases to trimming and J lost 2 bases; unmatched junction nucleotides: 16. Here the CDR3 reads CASSPRFLERGYTDTQYF. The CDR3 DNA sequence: TGTGCCAGCAGCCCGCGGTTTTTGGAGCGGGGATACACAGATACGCAGTATTTT.

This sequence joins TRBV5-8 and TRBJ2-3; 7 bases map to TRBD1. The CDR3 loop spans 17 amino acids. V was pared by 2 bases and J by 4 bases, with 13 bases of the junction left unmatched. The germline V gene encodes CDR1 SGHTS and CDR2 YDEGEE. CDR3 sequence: CASSFYGQGVLPDTQYF. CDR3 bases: TGTGCCAGCAGCTTTTACGGTCAGGGGGTCCTCCCAGATACGCAGTATTTT.

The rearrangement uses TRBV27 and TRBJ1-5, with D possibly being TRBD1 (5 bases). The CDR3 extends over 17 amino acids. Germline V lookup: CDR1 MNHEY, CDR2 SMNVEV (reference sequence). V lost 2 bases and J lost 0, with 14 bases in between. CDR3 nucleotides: TGTGCCAGCAGTTTAAGGGCAGGGCCCGATAGCAATCAGCCCCAGCATTTT. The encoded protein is CASSLRAGPDSNQPQHF.

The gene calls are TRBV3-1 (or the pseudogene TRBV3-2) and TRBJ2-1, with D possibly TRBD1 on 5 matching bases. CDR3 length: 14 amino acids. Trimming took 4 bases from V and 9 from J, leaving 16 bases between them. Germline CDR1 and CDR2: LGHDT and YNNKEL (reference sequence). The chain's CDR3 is CASSPTQGVGEQFF. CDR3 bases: TGTGCCAGCAGCCCTACCCAGGGTGTTGGTGAGCAGTTCTTC.

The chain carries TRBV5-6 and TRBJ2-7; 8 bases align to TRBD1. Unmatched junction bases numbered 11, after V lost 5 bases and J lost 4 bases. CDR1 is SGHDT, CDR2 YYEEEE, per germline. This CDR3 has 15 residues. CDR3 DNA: TGTGCCAGCAGGAAAACCGGGACAGGTAATTACGAGCAGTACTTC. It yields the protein CASRKTGTGNYEQYF.

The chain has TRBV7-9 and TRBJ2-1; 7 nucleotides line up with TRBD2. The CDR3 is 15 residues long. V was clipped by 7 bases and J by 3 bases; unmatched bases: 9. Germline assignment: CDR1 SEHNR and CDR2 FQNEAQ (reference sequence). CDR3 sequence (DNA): TGTGCCAGCAAGGGCGACGGGGGGTTCTACAATGAGCAGTTCTTC. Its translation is CASKGDGGFYNEQFF.

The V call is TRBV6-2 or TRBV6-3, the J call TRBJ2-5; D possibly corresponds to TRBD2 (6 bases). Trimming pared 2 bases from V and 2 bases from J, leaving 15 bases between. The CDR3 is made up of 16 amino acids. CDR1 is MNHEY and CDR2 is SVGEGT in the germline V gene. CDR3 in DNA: TGTGCCAGCAGTTACGGTGGGGGGTCGAGGCAAGAGACCCAGTACTTC. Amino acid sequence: CASSYGGGSRQETQYF.

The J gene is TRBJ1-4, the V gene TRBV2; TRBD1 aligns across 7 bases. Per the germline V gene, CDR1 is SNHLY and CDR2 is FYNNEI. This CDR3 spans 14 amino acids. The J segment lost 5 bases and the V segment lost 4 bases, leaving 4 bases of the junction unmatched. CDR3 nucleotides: TGTGCCAGCAGTGCAACAGGGGTGAATGAAAAACTGTTTTTT. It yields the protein CASSATGVNEKLFF.